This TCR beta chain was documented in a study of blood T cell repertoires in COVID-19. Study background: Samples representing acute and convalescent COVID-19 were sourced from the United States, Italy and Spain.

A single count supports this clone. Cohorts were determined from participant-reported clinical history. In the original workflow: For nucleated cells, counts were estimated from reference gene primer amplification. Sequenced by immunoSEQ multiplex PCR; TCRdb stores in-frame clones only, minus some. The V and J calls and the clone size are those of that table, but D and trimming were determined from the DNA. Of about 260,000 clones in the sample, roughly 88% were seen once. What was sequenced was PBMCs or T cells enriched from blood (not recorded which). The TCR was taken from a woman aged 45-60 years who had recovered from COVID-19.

The CDR3 coding sequence is TGTGCCAGCAGCTTTGCAGGGCGAGAGACCCAGTACTTC. Protein sequence: CASSFAGRETQYF. The chain combines TRBV7-8 with TRBJ2-5; possible D gene TRBD1, 5 bases. The CDR3 totals 13 residues. The germline gives CDR1 SGHVS, CDR2 FQNEAQ. Between the trimmed V and J ends, which lost 3 bases and 4 bases, there was a span of 9 bases.